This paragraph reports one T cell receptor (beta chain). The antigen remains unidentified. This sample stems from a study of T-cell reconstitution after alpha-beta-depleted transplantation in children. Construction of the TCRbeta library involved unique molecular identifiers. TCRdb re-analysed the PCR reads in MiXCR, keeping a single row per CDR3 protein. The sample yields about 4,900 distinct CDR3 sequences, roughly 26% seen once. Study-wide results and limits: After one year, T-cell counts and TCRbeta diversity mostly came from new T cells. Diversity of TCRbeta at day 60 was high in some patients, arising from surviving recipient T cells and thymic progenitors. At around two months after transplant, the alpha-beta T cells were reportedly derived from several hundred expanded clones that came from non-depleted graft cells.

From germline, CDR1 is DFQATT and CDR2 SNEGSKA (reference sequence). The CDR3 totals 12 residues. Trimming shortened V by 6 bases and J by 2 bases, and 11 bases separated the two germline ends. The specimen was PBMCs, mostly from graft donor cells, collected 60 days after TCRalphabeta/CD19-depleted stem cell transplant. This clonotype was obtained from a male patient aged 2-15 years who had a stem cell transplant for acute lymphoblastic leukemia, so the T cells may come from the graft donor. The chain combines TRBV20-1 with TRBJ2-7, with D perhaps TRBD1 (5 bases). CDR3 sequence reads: CSAPDTTYEQYF. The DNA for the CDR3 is TGCAGTGCCCCGGACACCACCTACGAGCAGTACTTC.